This TCR beta chain was identified during a study of blood T cell repertoires in COVID-19. Study-level background: Donors in Cohort 3 counted as recovered after two negative PCRs, clearance, or symptom resolution.

Authors' methods: Using reference gene primer amplification, nucleated cell counts were estimated. Repertoires were generated with immunoSEQ multiplex PCR, while TCRdb's copy carries only in-frame clones and drops some. Clone size and V and J calls were adopted from that table, with D and trimming inferred from the DNA. Here the sample spans about 170,000 clones, 79% being singletons. This clonotype was obtained from a woman in her 70s in a cohort exposed to, infected with or recovered from COVID-19 (not recorded which). Material: PBMCs or T cells enriched from blood (not recorded which).

CDR3 coding DNA: TGTGCCAGCAGCTTAGAGGGGTTGAGTGAAAAACTGTTTTTT. Protein: CASSLEGLSEKLFF. This rearrangement joins TRBV7-2 to TRBJ1-4; D possibly corresponds to TRBD1 (5 bases). The CDR3 contains 14 residues. Looked up from germline, CDR1 is SGHTA and CDR2 is FQGNSA. V lost 1 base, J lost 7 bases, and 10 bases lay in between.